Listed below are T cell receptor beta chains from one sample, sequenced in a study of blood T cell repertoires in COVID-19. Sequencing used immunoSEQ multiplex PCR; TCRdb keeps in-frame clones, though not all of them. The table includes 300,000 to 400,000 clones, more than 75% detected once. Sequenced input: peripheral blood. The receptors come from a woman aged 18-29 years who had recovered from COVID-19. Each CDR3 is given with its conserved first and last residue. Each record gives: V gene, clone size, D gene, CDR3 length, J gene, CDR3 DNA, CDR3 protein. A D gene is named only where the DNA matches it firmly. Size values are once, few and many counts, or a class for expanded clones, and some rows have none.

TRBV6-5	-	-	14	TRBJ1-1	TGTGCCAGCAACCTCAGGCAGATGAACACTGAAGCTTTCTTT	CASNLRQMNTEAFF
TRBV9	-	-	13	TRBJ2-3	TGTGCCAGCAGCGTAGCCGGCACAGATACGCAGTATTTT	CASSVAGTDTQYF
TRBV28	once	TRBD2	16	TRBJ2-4	TGTGCCAGCAGTTCACAGGCGGGAGGGCCGTTGAACATTCAGTACTTC	CASSSQAGGPLNIQYF
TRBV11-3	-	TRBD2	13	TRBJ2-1	TGTGCCGTCGAGCGGGATATGGGCAATGAGCAGTTCTTC	CAVERDMGNEQFF
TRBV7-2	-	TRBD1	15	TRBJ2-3	TGTGCCAGCAGCCAACAGGGGCAGTCCCCAGATACGCAGTATTTT	CASSQQGQSPDTQYF
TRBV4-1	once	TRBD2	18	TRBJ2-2	TGCGCCAGCAGCCAAGTTGGCTTGAGCGGGACTTACACCGGGGAGCTGTTTTTT	CASSQVGLSGTYTGELFF
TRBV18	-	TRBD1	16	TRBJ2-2	TGTGCCAGCTCCCCCGGACAGGGGCGGAACACCGGGGAGCTGTTTTTT	CASSPGQGRNTGELFF
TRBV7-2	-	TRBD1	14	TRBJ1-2	TGTGCCAGCAGCTTAGTCCAGGGGGCCTATGGCTACACCTTC	CASSLVQGAYGYTF
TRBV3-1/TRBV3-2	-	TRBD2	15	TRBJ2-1	TGTGCCAGCGGGGGACTAGGGGGCTCCTACAATGAGCAGTTCTTC	CASGGLGGSYNEQFF
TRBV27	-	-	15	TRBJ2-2	TGTGCCAGCAGTCTTTTCCGAGAGGCGGCCGGGGAGCTGTTTTTT	CASSLFREAAGELFF
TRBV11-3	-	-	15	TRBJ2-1	TGTGCCAGCAGCTTAGGTCTTCTCTCCTACAATGAGCAGTTCTTC	CASSLGLLSYNEQFF
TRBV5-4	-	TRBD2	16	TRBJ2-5	TGTGCCAGCAGCTTGTTGGTAGCGGGCGTACAAGAGACCCAGTACTTC	CASSLLVAGVQETQYF
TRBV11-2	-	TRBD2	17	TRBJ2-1	TGTGCCAGCAGCCCGCCGACTAGCGGGATAATCTACAATGAGCAGTTCTTC	CASSPPTSGIIYNEQFF
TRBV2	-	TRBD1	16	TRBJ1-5	TGTGCCAGCAGTGAGGAGGGTAGGGGGCTTCGACAGCCCCAGCATTTT	CASSEEGRGLRQPQHF
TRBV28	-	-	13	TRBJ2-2	TGTGCCAGCAGTTTCTGGCAGGCCGGGGAGCTGTTTTTT	CASSFWQAGELFF
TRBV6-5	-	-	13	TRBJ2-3	TGTGCCAGCACCCCATCGGGCACAGATACGCAGTATTTT	CASTPSGTDTQYF
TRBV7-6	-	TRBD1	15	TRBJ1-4	TGTGCCAGCAGATCACCGACAGGGTCTAATGAAAAACTGTTTTTT	CASRSPTGSNEKLFF
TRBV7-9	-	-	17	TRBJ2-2	TGTGCCAGCAGCGATTACAGGACCCAAGGGTACACCGGGGAGCTGTTTTTT	CASSDYRTQGYTGELFF
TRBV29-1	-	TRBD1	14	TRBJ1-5	TGCAGCGTTGGGGACAGAAGGAGCAATCAGCCCCAGCATTTT	CSVGDRRSNQPQHF
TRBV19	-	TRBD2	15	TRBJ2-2	TGTGCCAGTAGTACAGACAGCGGGGACACCGGGGAGCTGTTTTTT	CASSTDSGDTGELFF
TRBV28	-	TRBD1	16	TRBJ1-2	TGTGCCAGCAGGTTGCAGGGGGCCTATACTAACTATGGCTACACCTTC	CASRLQGAYTNYGYTF
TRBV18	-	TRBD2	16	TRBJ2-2	TGTGCCAGCTCACACCCTAGCGGGAGGAACACCGGGGAGCTGTTTTTT	CASSHPSGRNTGELFF
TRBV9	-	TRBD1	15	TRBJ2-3	TGTGCCAGCAGCGCACGACAGGGGCGCACAGATACGCAGTATTTT	CASSARQGRTDTQYF
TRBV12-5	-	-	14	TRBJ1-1	TGTGCTAGTGGTTTTTCAGGACAGAACACTGAAGCTTTCTTT	CASGFSGQNTEAFF
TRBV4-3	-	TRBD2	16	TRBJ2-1	TGCGCCAGCAGCCAATCCTTACTAGCGGGAGCCCATGAGCAGTTCTTC	CASSQSLLAGAHEQFF
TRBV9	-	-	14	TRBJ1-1	TGTGCCAGCAGCGTAGACCAGAGCGGCACTGAAGCTTTCTTT	CASSVDQSGTEAFF
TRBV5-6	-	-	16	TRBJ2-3	TGTGCCAGCAGCCCCAGGATGCGGGGTCACACAGATACGCAGTATTTT	CASSPRMRGHTDTQYF
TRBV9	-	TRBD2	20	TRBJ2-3	TGTGCCAGCAGCGTAGAAGGCGGGAGGGCGCCTCGGAAGAGCACAGATACGCAGTATTTT	CASSVEGGRAPRKSTDTQYF
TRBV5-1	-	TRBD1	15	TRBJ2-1	TGCGCCAGCAGCTGGGGGACAGGGGCGCACAATGAGCAGTTCTTC	CASSWGTGAHNEQFF
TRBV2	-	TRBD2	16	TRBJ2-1	TGTGCCAGCAGTCCACTTCAGCGGGAGGCCCACAATGAGCAGTTCTTC	CASSPLQREAHNEQFF
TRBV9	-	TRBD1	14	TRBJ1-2	TGTGCCAGCAGGGACAGGCTCGGGGCCTATGGCTACACCTTC	CASRDRLGAYGYTF
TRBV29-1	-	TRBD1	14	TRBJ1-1	TGCAGCGCCGGGACAGGGGGCGCCGGGACTGAAGCTTTCTTT	CSAGTGGAGTEAFF
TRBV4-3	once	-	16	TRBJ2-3	TGCGCCAGCAGCCAAGATGGCCGGGAACCGACAGATACGCAGTATTTT	CASSQDGREPTDTQYF
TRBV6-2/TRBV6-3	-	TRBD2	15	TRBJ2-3	TGTGCCAGCAGCGGTAGACTAGCGGCCACAGATACGCAGTATTTT	CASSGRLAATDTQYF